Described below is a single TCR beta chain sequence and its context. These data come from a study of sequential checkpoint blockade in melanoma. As for the study in general: Patients were randomized 1:1 to nivolumab-then-ipilimumab or ipilimumab-then-nivolumab first-line. Maintenance nivolumab came after either treatment sequence.

Only in-frame clones appear in the TCRdb table, and some are missing; sequencing was by immunoSEQ multiplex PCR. The table includes approximately 10,000 clones, roughly 81% detected once. As for treatment: randomized to nivolumab then ipilimumab (arm A) or the reverse (arm B). No patient had prior DNA-damaging chemotherapy. Sorted cells were live CD3+CD8+, lacking CD19 and CD56, from PBMCs. The V gene end was trimmed by 5 bases and the J gene end by 2 bases; junction bases not matched to a gene: 5. The CDR3 is 15 residues long. Germline assignment: CDR1 MGHRA and CDR2 YSYEKL. This sequence joins TRBV4-1 and TRBJ2-7; 11 bases are shared with TRBD2. The source material was CD8+ T cells sorted from blood (inferred from file names), sampled from a patient given nivolumab and ipilimumab in sequence. The receptor's source is a human donor with melanoma. The CDR3, as DNA: TGCGCCAGCAGCGGTAGCGGGGGGGAGCCCTACGAGCAGTACTTC. Its translation: CASSGSGGEPYEQYF.